This T cell receptor (beta chain) was documented in a study of CD8 T cells in ankylosing spondylitis. Broader study findings: Researchers report that disease-linked clones proved CD8+ and relatively rare in peripheral blood. Typical of ankylosing spondylitis blood, it appeared, was a TCR beta motif of under 10 highly homologous variants. Reportedly, significant enrichment of disease-linked clones occurred in matched ankylosing spondylitis synovial fluid.

As the method for making TCR beta libraries, quantitative 5'-RACE with molecular barcodes was used. TCRdb passed the 5' RACE reads through MiXCR, listing each CDR3 protein once. The repertoire holds some 130,000 distinct CDR3 sequences, with around 9.7% as singletons. Regarding this clonotype: Its antigen is not known.

Trimming took off 6 bases at V and 5 bases at J, with 17 bases between the two ends. The CDR3 spans 15 residues. The germline CDR1 and CDR2 sequences are SGHTA and FQGNSA. The source is a male donor with ankylosing spondylitis or in good health (not recorded which). This rearrangement joins TRBV7-2 to TRBJ2-1; TRBD2 might be the D (6 bases). The source material was blood, either unsorted or a sorted T cell fraction (not recorded which). The CDR3 reads CASRQRASVNNEQFF. In nucleotides, the CDR3 is TGTGCCAGCAGGCAAAGGGCTAGCGTCAACAATGAGCAGTTCTTC.